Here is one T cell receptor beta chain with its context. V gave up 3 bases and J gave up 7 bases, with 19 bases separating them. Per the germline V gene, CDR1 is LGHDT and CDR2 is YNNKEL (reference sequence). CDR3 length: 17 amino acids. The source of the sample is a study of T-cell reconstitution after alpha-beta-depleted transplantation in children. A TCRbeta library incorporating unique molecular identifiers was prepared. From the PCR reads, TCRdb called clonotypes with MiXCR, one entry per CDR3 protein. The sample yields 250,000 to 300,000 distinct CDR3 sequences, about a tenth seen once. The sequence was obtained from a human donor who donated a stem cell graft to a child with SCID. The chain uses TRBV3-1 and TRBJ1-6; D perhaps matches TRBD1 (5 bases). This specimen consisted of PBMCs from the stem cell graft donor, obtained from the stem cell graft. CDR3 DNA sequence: TGTGCCAGCAGCCACAGGTGGGGACGCGGAAAGAATTCACCCCTCCACTTT. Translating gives CASSHRWGRGKNSPLHF.